Here is one T cell receptor beta chain with its context. Its antigen has not been determined. The sample holds no much larger clone one base away, and base qualities are not on file. The method was the immunoSEQ multiplex PCR assay. DNA from the cultured and isolated CD4+ T cells underwent TCR beta CDR3 sequencing. Per the authors' processing: Non-productive TCR sequences were removed, reads were trimmed to the CDR3 region, and CDR3s of at least 7 amino acids were retained. Antigen-specific clonotypes were identified using the MANAFEST web app by comparison of expansion in peptide wells against reference cultures. To be called positive, a clone needed expansion at FDR<0.05 compared with the reference and with all other wells, an odds ratio greater than 5, and a frequency greater than 0.1% in two replicate wells. Cross-reactive clonotypes were defined as significantly expanded in SARS-CoV-2 spike wells and in at least one common cold coronavirus spike condition. Levenshtein distance calculated with the stringdist R package was used to assess CDR3 similarity, and unrooted trees were constructed with ape in R 3.6.1. TCRdb took this table from immuneACCESS and kept in-frame rearrangements with V and J called. Such tables lack part of the clones; where checked against another copy, unresolved V genes explain under half of the gap, and the rest is unexplained. Clone size and V and J calls were adopted from that table, with D and trimming inferred from the DNA. This sample holds 64,000 or so clones; around four fifths were observed only once. The ten largest clones add up to 2% of the sample.

In the ViraFEST assay, PBMC were stimulated with viral peptide pools, and TCR sequencing was then used to find antigen-specific CD4+ T cell clonotypes based on their expansion. After roughly 11 days of culture, CD4+ T cells were isolated with the EasySep CD4+ T cell isolation kit. Each participant got two doses of an mRNA SARS-CoV-2 vaccine, either BNT162b2 or mRNA-1273. None of the healthy vaccine recipients had a prior SARS-CoV-2 infection, which was confirmed by nucleocapsid antibody tests that came back negative both before and after vaccination. A few million PBMC per well were cultured with roughly 10 ug/ml peptides in IMDM containing 5% human AB serum, roughly 9.5 IU/ml IL-2 and gentamicin. On days 3 and 7, half of the culture medium was replaced with fresh IL-2-containing medium. Unless otherwise noted, each peptide stimulation condition was cultured in triplicate wells. PBMC were separated from whole blood using Ficoll-Paque Plus gradient centrifugation and were then either cryopreserved at -140C or used fresh. Overlapping peptide pools spanned the spike proteins of SARS-CoV-2 and the common cold coronaviruses HCoV-NL63, HCoV-OC43 and HCoV-229E. Genomic DNA was extracted from cultured CD4+ T cells with the QIAamp micro DNA kit.

Trimming takes 1 base off V and 7 bases off J; junction bases not matched to a gene: 11. The CDR3 holds 16 amino acids from the cysteine to the phenylalanine. Only the CDR3 region is kept as DNA, spanning 48 bases read in frame from base 1. CDR1 and CDR2 (SGHRS, YFSETQ) derive from the germline V gene. The data derive from a study of vaccination effects on CD4 cells after COVID-19 (dated by TCRdb to between 2021 and 2024). With respect to the entire study: Post-vaccine samples across the study were collected a median of 72 days after the second dose, with a range of 14 to 241. Altogether, around 11 COVID-19 convalescent patients and a few SARS-CoV-2-naive healthy vaccine recipients made up the full study. In both COVID-19 convalescent patients and infection-naive vaccine recipients, the study compared SARS-CoV-2 spike-specific CD4+ TCR repertoires from before mRNA vaccination with those from after it. In the study, cultures from other donors were sequenced using the Oncomine TCR Beta short-read assay on an Illumina iSeq 100.

Summary of the overall study and its limitations: Among healthy vaccine recipients, nearly all vaccine-induced clones were SARS-CoV-2 mono-reactive, and only 1 of 255 was cross-reactive with common cold coronaviruses. Clones induced by infection and clones induced by vaccination both contracted markedly at late timepoints after vaccination, which fits with T cell responses waning over time. Only a small number of convalescent patients were included, and no early post-infection timepoints were available, which limited the study.

This receptor chain uses TRBV5-1 and TRBJ2-1, with 7 bases aligning to TRBD1. This specimen was CD4+ T cells from PBMCs cultured with HCoV-OC43 spike peptides, taken after COVID-19 vaccination. The label giving this sample's cell subset or site can be read as: HCoV-OC43 spike overlapping peptide pool stimulation. The clonotype was recovered from a human donor who received a COVID-19 vaccine. The CDR3 protein: CASSLMWQGVGNEQFF. Read as DNA, the sequence is TGCGCCAGCAGCTTGATGTGGCAGGGGGTTGGGAATGAGCAGTTCTTC.